Below, 3 T cell receptor beta chains from the same sample are listed, as sequenced in a study of T-cell memory formation after mild COVID-19. A single record per CDR3 protein comes from TCRdb applying MiXCR to the 5' RACE reads. The sample shows some 300,000 distinct CDR3 sequences, roughly a fifth of them seen only once. Sequenced input: PBMCs or a T cell subset sorted from them (not recorded which). The source of these receptors is a man aged 18 to 30 who had mild COVID-19 (a few samples of this study predate the infection). Cell type and time point are not known.

This clonotype was observed many times. J is TRBJ2-1 and V is TRBV4-2, with 10 bases that match TRBD2. Trimming at V came to 4 bases and at J to 5 bases, leaving 11 bases not matched to a gene. In germline, CDR1 is LGHNA, CDR2 YNFKEQ. The CDR3 loop spans 17 amino acids. The CDR3 bases are TGTGCCAGCAGCCCCTTAAACCTAGCGGGGGAACACAATGAGCAGTTCTTC. Amino acids: CASSPLNLAGEHNEQFF.

This sequence joins TRBV12-3 or TRBV12-4 and TRBJ2-7; the D is unclear. V was shortened by 6 bases and J by 3 bases, with 15 bases between the two germline ends. CDR3 size: 14 residues. The CDR3 sequence: CASRTGLYHYEQYF. The CDR3 DNA sequence: TGTGCCAGCAGAACCGGGCTTTACCACTACGAGCAGTACTTC.

This clonotype was seen more than once but under ten times. The chain couples TRBV7-9 to TRBJ2-7, with D uncertain. V lost 5 bases and J 3 bases, leaving 11 bases between the germline ends. Germline CDR1 reads SEHNR; CDR2 reads FQNEAQ (reference sequence). The CDR3 is made up of 13 amino acids. The CDR3 spells CASSPTAVYEQYF. The CDR3 DNA reads as TGTGCCAGCAGCCCGACTGCGGTCTACGAGCAGTACTTC.